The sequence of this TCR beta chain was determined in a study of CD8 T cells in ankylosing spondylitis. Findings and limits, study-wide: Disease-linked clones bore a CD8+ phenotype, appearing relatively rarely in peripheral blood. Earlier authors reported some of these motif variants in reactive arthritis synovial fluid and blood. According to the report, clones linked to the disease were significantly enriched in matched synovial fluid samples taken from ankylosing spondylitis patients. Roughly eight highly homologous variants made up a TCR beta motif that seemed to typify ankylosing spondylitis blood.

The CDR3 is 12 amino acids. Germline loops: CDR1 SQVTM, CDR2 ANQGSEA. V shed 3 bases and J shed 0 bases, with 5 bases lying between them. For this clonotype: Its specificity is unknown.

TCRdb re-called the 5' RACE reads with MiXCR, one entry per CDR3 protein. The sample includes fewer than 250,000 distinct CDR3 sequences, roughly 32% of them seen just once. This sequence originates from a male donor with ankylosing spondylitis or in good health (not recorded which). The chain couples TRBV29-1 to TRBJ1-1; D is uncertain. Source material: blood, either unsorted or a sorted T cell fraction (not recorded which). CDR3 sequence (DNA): TGCAGCGTTGAGTGGGTGAACACTGAAGCTTTCTTT. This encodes CSVEWVNTEAFF. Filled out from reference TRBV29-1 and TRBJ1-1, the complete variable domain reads SAVISQKPSRDICQRGTSLTIQCQVDSQVTMMFWYRQQPGQSLTLIATANQGSEATYESGFVIDKFPISRPNLTFSTLTVSNMSPEDSSIYLCSVEWVNTEAFFGQGTRLTVV.